This T cell receptor (beta chain) appears in the sequencing data of a study of shared clonotypes between healthy human individuals. Across the study: Aged 18 to 49, the donors were two women and a few men.

TCRdb's table, derived via immunoSEQ multiplex PCR, lists solely in-frame clones and lacks some. The profile covers about 1 million clones, with 75% appearing a single time and about 1.5% taken by the ten largest. This clone has a single count. One end of the junction does not line up with germline, which may come from a read error. Germline values: CDR1 SSHAT, CDR2 FNYEAQ (reference sequence). The CDR3 consists of 13 residues. V and J are TRBV7-7 and TRBJ2-7; D not certain. The specimen was memory CD4+ T cells sorted from blood. Subset defined: CD45RA-negative fraction. The sequence derives from a man between 18 and 35 years old in good health. CDR3 nucleotides: TGTGCTAGCAGCTTAGAACAGAGTGGAGAGCAGTACTTC. Amino acids: CASSLEQSGEQYF.